This TCR beta chain was identified during a study of patients and donors after allogeneic stem cell transplantation. This clonotype showed up just a few times. One entry per CDR3 protein results from TCRdb running MiXCR on the RT-PCR reads. The top ten clones hold 6.5% to 7.5% of a sample with 400,000 to 450,000 distinct CDR3 sequences, 16% of them seen once. Sequenced sample: blood, either unsorted or a sorted T cell fraction (not recorded which). This sequence originates from a human donor who was either an allogeneic HSCT recipient or a stem cell or donor lymphocyte infusion donor (not recorded which). It is not recorded whose cells these are; they may come from a transplant donor.

Here the CDR3 reads CSVGSGIPYEQYF. The CDR3 nucleotides are TGCAGCGTTGGTTCAGGAATTCCATACGAGCAGTACTTC. The gene calls are TRBV29-1 and TRBJ2-7; D unclear. Germline-derived CDR1 and CDR2 are SQVTM and ANQGSEA. Trimming shortened V by 4 bases and J by 4 bases, and 14 bases separated the two germline ends. The CDR3 covers 13 residues.